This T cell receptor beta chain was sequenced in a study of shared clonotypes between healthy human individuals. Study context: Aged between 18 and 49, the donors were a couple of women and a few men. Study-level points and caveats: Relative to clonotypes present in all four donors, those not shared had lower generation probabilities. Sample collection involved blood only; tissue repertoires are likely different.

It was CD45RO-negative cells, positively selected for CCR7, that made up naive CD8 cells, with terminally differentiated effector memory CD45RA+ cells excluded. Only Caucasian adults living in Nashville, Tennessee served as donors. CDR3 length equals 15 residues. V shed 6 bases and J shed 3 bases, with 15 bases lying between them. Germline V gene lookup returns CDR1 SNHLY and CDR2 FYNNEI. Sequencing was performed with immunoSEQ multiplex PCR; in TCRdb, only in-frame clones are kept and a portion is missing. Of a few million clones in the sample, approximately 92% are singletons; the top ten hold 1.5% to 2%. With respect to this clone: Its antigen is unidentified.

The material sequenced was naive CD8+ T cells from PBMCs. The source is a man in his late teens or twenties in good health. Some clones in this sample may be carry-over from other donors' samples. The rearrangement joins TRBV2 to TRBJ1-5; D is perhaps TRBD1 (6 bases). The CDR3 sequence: CASRGWDILNQPQHF. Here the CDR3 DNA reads TGTGCCAGCAGAGGATGGGACATCCTCAATCAGCCCCAGCATTTT.